This TCR beta chain derives from a study of prognosis after radiotherapy for stage I lung cancer. Study overall: All of the enrolled patients had stage I non-small cell lung cancer, and they joined between 2018 and January 2019.

By two-round multiplex PCR, the TCR beta CDR3 was amplified from genomic DNA. Primers specific to each TRBV and TRBJ gene were used in first-round PCR. From the multiplex PCR reads, TCRdb called clonotypes with MiXCR, one entry per CDR3 protein. Altogether about 51,000 distinct CDR3 sequences are present, less than 35% being singletons, with the ten largest covering about 9.2%. Node-negative status on CT and PET/CT applied to all patients, none having prior chemotherapy, radiotherapy or other malignancies. The CDR3 spans 17 residues. The V and J ends lost 3 bases and 9 bases, in that order; junction bases with no gene match: 15. Germline V CDR1 and CDR2: SGHRS, YFSETQ.

The sample was PBMCs, taken before or after stereotactic body radiation therapy (not recorded which). The TCR was taken from a donor over 45 with non-small cell lung cancer. The gene calls are TRBV5-1 and TRBJ2-6, with 7 bases matching TRBD2. The CDR3 DNA follows: TGCGCCAGCAGCTCGGGAGGAGACAAGGCCAAGCGCAACGTCCTGACTTTC. Protein: CASSSGGDKAKRNVLTF.